This entry features one T cell receptor (beta chain) sequence. Its specificity is not known. These data are taken from a study of cytomegalovirus exposure and HLA in healthy donors. Study at large: Earlier sequencing of some 170 million T cells yielded nearly 120 million unique TCR beta sequences. In an early release, HLA-typed donors contributed 90 million or so unique TCR sequences. Study results and limitations: Per a later analysis, HLA-associated TCR beta chains showed more clonal expansion than other, equally common TCR beta chains. For most TCR beta V segments, an earlier analysis put the productive rate at about 87% or about 30% of the time.

Germline V gene data show CDR1 as ENHRY and CDR2 as SYGVKD. V gave up 8 bases and J gave up 4 bases, with 17 bases separating them. The CDR3 has 14 residues. The PCR made use of 60 Vbeta and 13 Jbeta primers. The protocol was immunoSEQ multiplex PCR, while the TCRdb copy is restricted to in-frame clones and leaves out a portion. This sample's clone table lists roughly 220,000 clones. The chain employs TRBV10-3 and TRBJ1-2; no definite D call. The sequence was obtained from a girl aged 2-10 years in good health and CMV-seropositive. The sample taken for sequencing was PBMCs. CDR3 sequence reads: CAIEESAGGYGYTF. In DNA form, the CDR3 reads TGTGCCATCGAGGAGTCCGCCGGTGGCTATGGCTACACCTTC.